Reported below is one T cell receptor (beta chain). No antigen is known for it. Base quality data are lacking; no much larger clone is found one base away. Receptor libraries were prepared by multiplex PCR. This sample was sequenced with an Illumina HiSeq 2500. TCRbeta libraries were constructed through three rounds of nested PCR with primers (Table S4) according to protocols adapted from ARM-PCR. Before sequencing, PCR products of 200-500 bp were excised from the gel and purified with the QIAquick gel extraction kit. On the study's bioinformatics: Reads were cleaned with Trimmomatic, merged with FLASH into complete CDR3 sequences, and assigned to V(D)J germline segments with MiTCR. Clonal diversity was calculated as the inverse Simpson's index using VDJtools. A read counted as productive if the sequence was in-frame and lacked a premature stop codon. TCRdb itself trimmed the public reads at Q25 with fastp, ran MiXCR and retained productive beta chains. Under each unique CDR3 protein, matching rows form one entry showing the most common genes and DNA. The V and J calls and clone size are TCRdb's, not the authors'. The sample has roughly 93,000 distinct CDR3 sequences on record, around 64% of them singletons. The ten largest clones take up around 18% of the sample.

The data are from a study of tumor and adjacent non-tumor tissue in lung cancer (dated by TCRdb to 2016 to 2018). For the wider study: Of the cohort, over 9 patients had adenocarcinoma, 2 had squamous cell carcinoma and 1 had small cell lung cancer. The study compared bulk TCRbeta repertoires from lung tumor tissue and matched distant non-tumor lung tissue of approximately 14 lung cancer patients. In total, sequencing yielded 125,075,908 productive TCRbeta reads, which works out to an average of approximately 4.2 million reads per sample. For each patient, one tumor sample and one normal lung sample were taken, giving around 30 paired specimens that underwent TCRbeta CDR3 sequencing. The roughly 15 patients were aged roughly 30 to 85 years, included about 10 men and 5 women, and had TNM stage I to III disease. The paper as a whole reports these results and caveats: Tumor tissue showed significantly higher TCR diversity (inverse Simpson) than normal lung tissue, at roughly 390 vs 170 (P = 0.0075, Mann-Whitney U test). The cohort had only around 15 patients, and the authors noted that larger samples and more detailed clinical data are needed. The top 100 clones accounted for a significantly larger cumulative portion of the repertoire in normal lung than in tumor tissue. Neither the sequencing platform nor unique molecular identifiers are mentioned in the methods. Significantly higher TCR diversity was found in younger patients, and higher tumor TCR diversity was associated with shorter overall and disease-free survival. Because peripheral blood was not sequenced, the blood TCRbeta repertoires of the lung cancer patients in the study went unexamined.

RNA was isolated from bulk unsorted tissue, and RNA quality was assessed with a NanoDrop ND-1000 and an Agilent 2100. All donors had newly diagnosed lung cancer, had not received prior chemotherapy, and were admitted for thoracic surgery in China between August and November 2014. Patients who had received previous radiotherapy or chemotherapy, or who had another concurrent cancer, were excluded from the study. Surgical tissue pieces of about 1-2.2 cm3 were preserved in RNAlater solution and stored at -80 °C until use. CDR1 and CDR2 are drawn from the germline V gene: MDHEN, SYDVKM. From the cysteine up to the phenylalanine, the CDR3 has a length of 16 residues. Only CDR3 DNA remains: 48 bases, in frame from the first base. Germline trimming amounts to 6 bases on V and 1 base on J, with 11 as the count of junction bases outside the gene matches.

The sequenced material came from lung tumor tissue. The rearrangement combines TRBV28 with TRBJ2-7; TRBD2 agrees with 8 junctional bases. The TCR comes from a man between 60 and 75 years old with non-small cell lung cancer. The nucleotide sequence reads TGTGCCAGCAGAATCCGGGGCCGGGAGGGATCCTACGAGCAGTACTTC. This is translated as CASRIRGREGSYEQYF.